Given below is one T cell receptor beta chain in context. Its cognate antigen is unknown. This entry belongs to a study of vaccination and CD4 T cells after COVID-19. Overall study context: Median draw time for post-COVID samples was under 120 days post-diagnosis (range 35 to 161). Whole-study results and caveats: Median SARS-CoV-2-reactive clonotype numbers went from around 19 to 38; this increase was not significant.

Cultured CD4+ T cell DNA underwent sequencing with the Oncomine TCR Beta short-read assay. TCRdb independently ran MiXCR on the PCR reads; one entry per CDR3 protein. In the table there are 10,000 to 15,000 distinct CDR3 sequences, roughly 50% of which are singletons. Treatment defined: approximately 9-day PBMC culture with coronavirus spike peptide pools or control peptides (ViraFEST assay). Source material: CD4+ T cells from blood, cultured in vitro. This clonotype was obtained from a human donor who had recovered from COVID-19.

CDR3 amino acids: CASSTPPTKAGELFF. The CDR3 DNA reads TGTGCCAGTAGTACCCCACCAACCAAAGCCGGGGAGCTGTTTTTT. This chain joins TRBV19 and TRBJ2-2; D gene unclear. This CDR3 contains 15 residues. CDR1 LNHDA and CDR2 SQIVND come from the germline V gene (reference sequence). V dropped 4 bases and J dropped 6 bases, with 15 bases sitting between them.